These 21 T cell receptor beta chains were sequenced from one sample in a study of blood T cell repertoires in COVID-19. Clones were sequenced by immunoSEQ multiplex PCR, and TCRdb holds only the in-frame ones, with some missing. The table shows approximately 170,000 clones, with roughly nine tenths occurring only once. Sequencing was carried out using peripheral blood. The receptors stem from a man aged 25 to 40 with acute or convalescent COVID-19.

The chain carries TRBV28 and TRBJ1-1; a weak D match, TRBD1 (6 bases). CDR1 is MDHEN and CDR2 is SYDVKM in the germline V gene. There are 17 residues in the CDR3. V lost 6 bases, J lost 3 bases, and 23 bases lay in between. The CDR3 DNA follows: TGTGCCAGCAGCCTAGAGACAGGAAAAAGGTGGGACACTGAAGCTTTCTTT. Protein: CASSLETGKRWDTEAFF.

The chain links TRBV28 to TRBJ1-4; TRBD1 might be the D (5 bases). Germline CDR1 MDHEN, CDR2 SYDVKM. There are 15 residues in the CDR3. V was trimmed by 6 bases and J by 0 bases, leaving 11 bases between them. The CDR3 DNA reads TGTGCCAGCAGGACGCGACAGACAACTAATGAAAAACTGTTTTTT. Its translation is CASRTRQTTNEKLFF.

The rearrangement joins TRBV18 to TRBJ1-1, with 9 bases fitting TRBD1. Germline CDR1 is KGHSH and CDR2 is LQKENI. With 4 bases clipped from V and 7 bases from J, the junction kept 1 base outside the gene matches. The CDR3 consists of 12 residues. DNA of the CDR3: TGTGCCAGCTCACAGGACAGGGGTGAAGCTTTCTTT. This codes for CASSQDRGEAFF.

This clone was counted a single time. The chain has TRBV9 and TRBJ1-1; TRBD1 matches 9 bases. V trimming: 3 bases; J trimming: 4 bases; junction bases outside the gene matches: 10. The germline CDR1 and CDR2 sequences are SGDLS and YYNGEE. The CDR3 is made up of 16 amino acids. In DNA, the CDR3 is TGTGCCAGCAGCGCTCACTACGGGACAGGGACCACTGAAGCTTTCTTT. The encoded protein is CASSAHYGTGTTEAFF.

The CDR3 loop is CASSEEQWDIGNQPQHF. The CDR3 nucleotides read TGTGCCAGCAGTGAGGAACAATGGGACATAGGGAATCAGCCCCAGCATTTT. The chain employs TRBV2 and TRBJ1-5; tentative D call: TRBD1 (6 bases). V lost 3 bases to trimming and J lost 4 bases, with 19 bases between them. The CDR3 has 17 residues. Germline CDR1 is SNHLY and CDR2 is FYNNEI.

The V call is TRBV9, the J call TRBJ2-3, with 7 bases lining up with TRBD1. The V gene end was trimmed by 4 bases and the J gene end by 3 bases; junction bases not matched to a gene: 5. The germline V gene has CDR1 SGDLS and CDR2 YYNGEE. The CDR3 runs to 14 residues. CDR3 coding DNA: TGTGCCAGCAGCCCCCGGGACAGAACAGATACGCAGTATTTT. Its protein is CASSPRDRTDTQYF.

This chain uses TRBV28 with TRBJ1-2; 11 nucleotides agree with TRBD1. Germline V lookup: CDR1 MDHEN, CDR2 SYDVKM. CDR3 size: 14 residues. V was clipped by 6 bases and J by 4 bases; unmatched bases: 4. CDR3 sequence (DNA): TGTGCCAGCAGGGGAGGGACAGGGGGCTATGGCTACACCTTC. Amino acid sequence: CASRGGTGGYGYTF.

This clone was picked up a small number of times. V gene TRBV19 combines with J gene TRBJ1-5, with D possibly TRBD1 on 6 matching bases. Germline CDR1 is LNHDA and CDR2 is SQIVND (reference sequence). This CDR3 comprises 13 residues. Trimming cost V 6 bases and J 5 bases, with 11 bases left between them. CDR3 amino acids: CASRGGAYQPQHF. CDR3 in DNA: TGTGCCAGTAGGGGGGGGGCCTATCAGCCCCAGCATTTT.

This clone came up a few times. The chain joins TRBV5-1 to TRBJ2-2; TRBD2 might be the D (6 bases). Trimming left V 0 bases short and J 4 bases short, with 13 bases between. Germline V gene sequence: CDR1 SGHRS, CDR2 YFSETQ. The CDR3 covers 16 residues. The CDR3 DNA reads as TGCGCCAGCAGCTTGGGGACGGGACTCAGCACCGGGGAGCTGTTTTTT. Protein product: CASSLGTGLSTGELFF.

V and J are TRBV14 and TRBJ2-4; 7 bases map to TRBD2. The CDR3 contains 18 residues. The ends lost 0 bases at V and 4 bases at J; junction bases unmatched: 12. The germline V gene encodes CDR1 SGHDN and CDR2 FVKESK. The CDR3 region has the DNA TGTGCCAGCAGCCAAGATCGTTCGGCTAGCGGAATAAAAAACATTCAGTACTTC. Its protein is CASSQDRSASGIKNIQYF.

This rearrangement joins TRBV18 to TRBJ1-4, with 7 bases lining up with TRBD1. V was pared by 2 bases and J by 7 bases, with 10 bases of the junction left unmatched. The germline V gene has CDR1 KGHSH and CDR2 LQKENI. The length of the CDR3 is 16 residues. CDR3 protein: CASSPNRQGSGEKLFF. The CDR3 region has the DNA TGTGCCAGCTCACCAAATCGACAGGGCTCGGGTGAAAAACTGTTTTTT.

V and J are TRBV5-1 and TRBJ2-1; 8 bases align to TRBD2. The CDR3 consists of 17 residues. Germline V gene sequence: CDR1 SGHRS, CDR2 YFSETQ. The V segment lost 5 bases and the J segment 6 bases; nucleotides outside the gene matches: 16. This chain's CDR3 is CASSSKRERMSPNEQFF. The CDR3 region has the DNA TGCGCCAGCAGTAGCAAGCGGGAGCGAATGAGTCCCAATGAGCAGTTCTTC.

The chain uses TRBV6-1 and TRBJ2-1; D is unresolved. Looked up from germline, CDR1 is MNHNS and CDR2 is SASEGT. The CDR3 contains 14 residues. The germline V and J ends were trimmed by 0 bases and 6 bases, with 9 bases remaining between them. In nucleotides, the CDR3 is TGTGCCAGCAGTGAAGCGTGGCAGTCCAATGAGCAGTTCTTC. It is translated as CASSEAWQSNEQFF.

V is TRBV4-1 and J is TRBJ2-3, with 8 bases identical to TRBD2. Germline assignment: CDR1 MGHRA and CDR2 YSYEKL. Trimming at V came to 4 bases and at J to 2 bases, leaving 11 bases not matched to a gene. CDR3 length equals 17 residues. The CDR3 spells CASSPAGRGAVTDTQYF. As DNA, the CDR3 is TGCGCCAGCAGCCCCGCCGGGCGGGGGGCGGTCACAGATACGCAGTATTTT.

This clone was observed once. CDR3 bases: TGCGCCAGCAGCTCGGCACCTACAGGGGCGGCAGATACGCAGTATTTT. Its protein product is CASSSAPTGAADTQYF. J is TRBJ2-3 and V is TRBV5-1; 7 bases align to TRBD1. Trimming took 3 bases from V and 4 from J; bases not matched to a gene: 11. Germline V gene sequence: CDR1 SGHRS, CDR2 YFSETQ. The CDR3 spans 16 residues.

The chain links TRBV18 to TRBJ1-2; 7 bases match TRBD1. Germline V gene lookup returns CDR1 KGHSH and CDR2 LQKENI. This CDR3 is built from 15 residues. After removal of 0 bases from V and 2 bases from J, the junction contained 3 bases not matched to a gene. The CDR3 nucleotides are TGTGCCAGCTCACCACCGGGACAGAAAAACTATGGCTACACCTTC. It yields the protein CASSPPGQKNYGYTF.

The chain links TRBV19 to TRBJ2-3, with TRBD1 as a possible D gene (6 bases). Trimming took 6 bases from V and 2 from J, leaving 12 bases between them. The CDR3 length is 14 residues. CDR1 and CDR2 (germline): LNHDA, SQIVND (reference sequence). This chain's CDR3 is CASSLTGSTDTQYF. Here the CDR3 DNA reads TGTGCCAGTAGCCTTACAGGGTCCACAGATACGCAGTATTTT.

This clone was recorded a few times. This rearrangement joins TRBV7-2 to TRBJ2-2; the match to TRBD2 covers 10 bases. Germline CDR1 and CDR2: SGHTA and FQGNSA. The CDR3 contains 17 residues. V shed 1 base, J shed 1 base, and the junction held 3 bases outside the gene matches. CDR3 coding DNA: TGTGCCAGCAGCTTAGGATTAGCGGGGGGGAACACCGGGGAGCTGTTTTTT. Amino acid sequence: CASSLGLAGGNTGELFF.

The CDR3 here is CASSMQGKAKNIQYF. As DNA, the CDR3 is TGTGCCAGTAGTATGCAGGGGAAGGCCAAAAACATTCAGTACTTC. This chain joins TRBV19 and TRBJ2-4; TRBD1 might be the D (6 bases). The CDR3 is 15 residues long. With 3 bases removed from V and 1 base from J, the gap between germline ends came to 10 bases. Germline values: CDR1 LNHDA, CDR2 SQIVND (reference sequence).

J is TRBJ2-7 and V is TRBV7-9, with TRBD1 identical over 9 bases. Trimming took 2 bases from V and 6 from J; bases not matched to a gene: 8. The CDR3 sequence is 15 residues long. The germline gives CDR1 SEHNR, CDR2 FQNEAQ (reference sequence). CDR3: CASSLLGQGRGEQYF. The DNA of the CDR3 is TGTGCCAGCAGCTTATTGGGACAGGGCAGAGGCGAGCAGTACTTC. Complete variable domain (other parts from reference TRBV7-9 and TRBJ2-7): DTGVSQNPRHKITKRGQNVTFRCDPISEHNRLYWYRQTLGQGPEFLTYFQNEAQLEKSRLLSDRFSAERPKGSFSTLEIQRTEQGDSAMYLCASSLLGQGRGEQYFGPGTRLTVT.

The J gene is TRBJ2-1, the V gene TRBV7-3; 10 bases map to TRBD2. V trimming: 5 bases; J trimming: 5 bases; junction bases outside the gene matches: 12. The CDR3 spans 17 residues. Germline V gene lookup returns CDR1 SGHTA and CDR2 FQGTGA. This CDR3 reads CASSPFRTSGDHNEQFF. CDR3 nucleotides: TGTGCCAGCAGCCCCTTCCGAACTAGCGGGGACCACAATGAGCAGTTCTTC.